The clone carrying this TCR beta chain occurred once. Its antigen is undetermined. These data belong to a study of cytomegalovirus exposure and HLA in healthy donors. Both 60 Vbeta primers and 13 Jbeta primers went into the PCR. Sequencing was performed with immunoSEQ multiplex PCR; in TCRdb, only in-frame clones are kept and a portion is missing. The sample includes about 140,000 clones, approximately 73% of them seen just once. V was shortened by 4 bases and J by 6 bases, with 16 bases between the two germline ends. Germline lookup yields CDR1 MNHEY and CDR2 SMNVEV (reference sequence). The length of the CDR3 is 14 residues. Whole-study results and caveats: In a later analysis, a missense DCLRE1C variant was linked to TCR beta V- and J-gene trimming. Previously analyzed data showed that most TCR beta V segments were productive at a frequency of about 87% or about 30%. Overall, roughly 150 TCR beta chains were annotated as cytomegalovirus-associated. DRB1 had the most TCR associations and HLA-C the fewest, a later analysis found, with rates varying by HLA locus.

J is TRBJ2-7 and V is TRBV27, with D perhaps matching TRBD1 (5 bases). This TCR derives from a man aged 25 to 40 in good health and CMV-seropositive. The specimen was PBMCs. CDR3 coding DNA: TGTGCCAGCAGTTGGCAGGGATTAATAGGCGAGCAGTACTTC. As protein: CASSWQGLIGEQYF.